These 27 T cell receptor beta chains came from one sample sequenced in a study of OX40 agonist ivuxolimab in advanced cancers. Libraries were prepared by immunoSEQ multiplex PCR; TCRdb keeps only in-frame clonotypes and omits some of them. The data contain around 150,000 clones, under 95% of them singletons. The source was CD4+ or CD8+ T cells sorted from blood, collected in a trial of the OX40 agonist ivuxolimab. All receptors derive from an adult with an advanced solid tumor such as melanoma, head and neck, liver or kidney cancer.

The chain uses TRBV29-1 and TRBJ1-1, with 9 bases that match TRBD1. The germline gives CDR1 SQVTM, CDR2 ANQGSEA. The CDR3 has 15 amino acids. V gave up 6 bases and J gave up 0 bases; unmatched junction bases: 8. This CDR3 is CSVPGQGSLNTEAFF. In DNA form, the CDR3 reads TGCAGCGTCCCGGGACAGGGCTCTCTGAACACTGAAGCTTTCTTT.

The gene calls are TRBV7-2 and TRBJ2-7, with D maybe TRBD1 (6 bases). Trimming took 1 base from V and 6 from J, leaving 19 bases between them. This CDR3 region has 16 residues. Germline V gene sequence: CDR1 SGHTA, CDR2 FQGNSA. This chain's CDR3 is CASSLGGGRIPGEQYF. The CDR3 nucleotides are TGTGCCAGCAGCTTAGGTGGGGGCAGGATCCCTGGCGAGCAGTACTTC.

The chain recombines TRBV27 with TRBJ1-2; no clear D gene. CDR1 MNHEY and CDR2 SMNVEV come from the germline V gene (reference sequence). The CDR3 length is 13 residues. Trimming stripped 3 bases from V and 7 bases from J, with 12 bases between. This chain's CDR3 is CASSLPGNGGYTF. As DNA, the CDR3 is TGTGCCAGCAGTTTGCCGGGGAATGGTGGCTACACCTTC.

The chain is built from TRBV19 and TRBJ2-1; D may be TRBD1 or TRBD2 (7 bases each). CDR3 length equals 16 residues. The germline CDR1 and CDR2 sequences are LNHDA and SQIVND (reference sequence). Trimming cost V 6 bases and J 3 bases, with 18 bases left between them. DNA of the CDR3: TGTGCCAGTAGGATCTCAGGGAGGGGGCACTACAATGAGCAGTTCTTC. Its protein product is CASRISGRGHYNEQFF.

The V gene is TRBV28, the J gene TRBJ2-7, with D unclear. CDR1 is MDHEN and CDR2 is SYDVKM in the germline V gene. Trimming removed 4 bases from V and 2 bases from J, with 18 bases in between. The CDR3 is made up of 16 amino acids. The CDR3 DNA is TGTGCCAGCAGTTCTGACCCCCTCTCCACCCCCTACGAGCAGTACTTC. Its protein is CASSSDPLSTPYEQYF. The full variable domain, its missing parts supplied by reference TRBV28 and TRBJ2-7, is DVKVTQSSRYLVKRTGEKVFLECVQDMDHENMFWYRQDPGLGLRLIYFSYDVKMKEKGDIPEGYSVSREKKERFSLILESASTNQTSMYLCASSSDPLSTPYEQYFGPGTRLTVT.

This chain uses TRBV18 with TRBJ2-5; possible D gene TRBD2, 6 bases. Germline V gives CDR1 KGHSH, CDR2 LQKENI. The CDR3 has 15 amino acids. The V end lost 3 bases, the J end lost 5 bases, and 16 bases lay between the germline ends. CDR3 protein: CASSPGGPLRETQYF. CDR3 DNA sequence: TGTGCCAGCTCACCCGGGGGACCCCTTCGGGAGACCCAGTACTTC.

V gene TRBV14 combines with J gene TRBJ2-5, with 7 bases that match TRBD1. The CDR3 sequence is 14 residues long. Germline V gene sequence: CDR1 SGHDN, CDR2 FVKESK. After removal of 3 bases from V and 0 bases from J, the junction contained 1 base not matched to a gene. The CDR3 loop reads CASSQTGHQETQYF. The CDR3 DNA is TGTGCCAGCAGCCAGACAGGGCACCAAGAGACCCAGTACTTC.

The gene calls are TRBV7-9 and TRBJ1-1; 8 bases line up with TRBD1. CDR1 SEHNR and CDR2 FQNEAQ come from the germline V gene (reference sequence). The CDR3 has 13 residues. V dropped 1 base and J dropped 10; count of bases not matched to a gene: 5. The chain's CDR3 is CASSLGAGGIAFF. The CDR3 nucleotides read TGTGCCAGCAGCTTAGGGGCAGGGGGCATAGCTTTCTTT.

In DNA form, the CDR3 reads TGTGCCAGCAGACCGCCATCCATCCATGGCTACACCTTC. It is translated as CASRPPSIHGYTF. This chain joins TRBV6-6 and TRBJ1-2; D is uncertain. Germline V gene data show CDR1 as MNHNY and CDR2 as SVGAGI (reference sequence). This CDR3 contains 13 residues. Trimming stripped 6 bases from V and 6 bases from J, with 14 bases between.

The chain has TRBV7-2 and TRBJ2-1; TRBD1 or TRBD2 may be the D gene (5 bases each). The CDR3 has 15 residues. The germline gives CDR1 SGHTA, CDR2 FQGNSA. The germline V and J ends were trimmed by 5 bases and 5 bases, with 16 bases remaining between them. The CDR3 sequence: CASSREGTVNNEQFF. DNA for the CDR3: TGTGCCAGCAGCCGTGAGGGGACGGTCAACAATGAGCAGTTCTTC.

The genes are TRBV5-8 and TRBJ2-5, with 10 bases lining up with TRBD2. The CDR3 is 14 amino acids. Per germline, CDR1 SGHTS and CDR2 YDEGEE. Trimming removed 5 bases from V and 4 bases from J; junction bases left unmatched: 5. The CDR3 here is CASSLAGARETQYF. The CDR3 nucleotides read TGTGCCAGCAGTCTAGCGGGGGCCCGAGAGACCCAGTACTTC.

The chain recombines TRBV28 with TRBJ2-7, with D possibly matching TRBD1 (5 bases). Trimming left V 5 bases short and J 2 bases short, with 16 bases between. The CDR3 sequence is 15 residues long. CDR1 is MDHEN and CDR2 is SYDVKM in the germline V gene. The DNA of the CDR3 is TGTGCCAGCAGTCCAAATCGGGCAGGGACCTACGAGCAGTACTTC. Translating gives CASSPNRAGTYEQYF.

This sequence joins TRBV28 and TRBJ1-5; D call uncertain. Looked up from germline, CDR1 is MDHEN and CDR2 is SYDVKM. V was trimmed by 5 bases and J by 7 bases, leaving 12 bases between them. The CDR3 has 13 residues. CDR3: CASSAIDQQPQHF. CDR3 nucleotide sequence: TGTGCCAGCAGTGCTATCGACCAGCAGCCCCAGCATTTT.

The chain joins TRBV4-2 to TRBJ2-2; 10 bases match TRBD2. V trimming: 3 bases; J trimming: 1 base; junction bases outside the gene matches: 2. The germline V gene has CDR1 LGHNA and CDR2 YNFKEQ. The CDR3 extends over 16 amino acids. The CDR3 is CASSQASGGNTGELFF. In DNA, the CDR3 is TGTGCCAGCAGCCAGGCTAGCGGGGGGAACACCGGGGAGCTGTTTTTT.

This clone came up a few times. The genes are TRBV10-3 and TRBJ1-6, with 7 nucleotides matching TRBD1. The CDR3 is 14 residues long. V was clipped by 4 bases and J by 6 bases; unmatched bases: 3. Germline lookup yields CDR1 ENHRY and CDR2 SYGVKD. CDR3 region: CAISVGQTNSPLHF. CDR3 DNA: TGTGCCATCAGTGTGGGACAGACTAATTCACCCCTCCACTTT.

The rearrangement uses TRBV30 and TRBJ1-6, with D maybe TRBD1 (6 bases). Germline V gene sequence: CDR1 GTSNPN, CDR2 SVGIG (reference sequence). The CDR3 runs 15 residues. The ends were cut back, 0 bases at V and 9 bases at J, with 15 bases in the middle. This chain's CDR3 is CAWSVLRGRSSPLHF. CDR3 nucleotides: TGTGCCTGGAGTGTACTAAGGGGGAGAAGTTCACCCCTCCACTTT.

The CDR3 spells CASSVAETINQPQHF. Here the CDR3 DNA reads TGTGCCAGCAGCGTAGCAGAGACTATCAATCAGCCCCAGCATTTT. The V and J genes are TRBV9 and TRBJ1-5, with D hard to call. The germline V and J ends were trimmed by 0 bases and 3 bases, with 10 bases remaining between them. Germline V CDR1 and CDR2: SGDLS, YYNGEE. This CDR3 contains 15 residues.

The V and J genes are TRBV30 and TRBJ2-3; no reliable D call. CDR1 is GTSNPN, CDR2 SVGIG, per germline (reference sequence). The CDR3 contains 12 residues. Deletions cut 5 bases from V and 2 bases from J, with 8 bases between. CDR3 nucleotides: TGTGCCTGGGGCCGGACCACAGATACGCAGTATTTT. Amino acids: CAWGRTTDTQYF.

J is TRBJ1-2 and V is TRBV7-2; the D gene is possibly TRBD1 (5 bases). V gave up 1 base and J gave up 8 bases, with 14 bases separating them. This CDR3 region has 14 residues. Looked up from germline, CDR1 is SGHTA and CDR2 is FQGNSA. This chain's CDR3 is CASSLGRQPGGYTF. In nucleotides, the CDR3 is TGTGCCAGCAGCTTAGGGCGACAGCCCGGGGGCTACACCTTC.

CDR3 sequence reads: CASTRRTGDNYGYTF. DNA for the CDR3: TGTGCCAGCACCCGACGGACAGGGGATAACTATGGCTACACCTTC. The gene calls are TRBV5-8 and TRBJ1-2, with 9 bases that match TRBD1. V lost 6 bases to trimming and J lost 1 base; unmatched junction nucleotides: 7. The CDR3 spans 15 residues. From germline, CDR1 is SGHTS and CDR2 YDEGEE.

This clone showed up just a few times. The chain joins TRBV28 to TRBJ2-7; 10 nucleotides match TRBD2. The V segment lost 6 bases and the J segment 5 bases; nucleotides outside the gene matches: 10. The CDR3 loop spans 15 amino acids. Germline CDR1 reads MDHEN; CDR2 reads SYDVKM. The chain's CDR3 is CASSPSLAGAHEQYF. CDR3 DNA sequence: TGTGCCAGCAGCCCCAGCCTAGCGGGAGCCCACGAGCAGTACTTC.

This chain joins TRBV6-1 and TRBJ1-1; possible D gene TRBD1, 6 bases. The V gene lost 4 bases and the J gene lost 1 base, with 10 bases spanning the gap. The CDR3 consists of 14 residues. CDR1 and CDR2 from the germline V gene are MNHNS and SASEGT. For the CDR3, the DNA is TGTGCCAGCAGTGGACTGACAGGGAACACTGAAGCTTTCTTT. Translation: CASSGLTGNTEAFF.

The V and J genes are TRBV18 and TRBJ1-5; 7 bases are shared with TRBD1. J lost 0 bases, V lost 0 bases, and 2 bases had no gene match. Germline CDR1 is KGHSH and CDR2 is LQKENI. The CDR3 has 16 amino acids. The DNA of the CDR3 is TGTGCCAGCTCACCACCCGGGACAGATAGCAATCAGCCCCAGCATTTT. Translating it yields CASSPPGTDSNQPQHF.

V gene TRBV7-2 combines with J gene TRBJ2-7; 8 bases match TRBD2. Germline lookup yields CDR1 SGHTA and CDR2 FQGNSA. The length of the CDR3 is 16 residues. V shed 4 bases and J 3 bases; nucleotides not matched to a gene: 11. The CDR3 coding sequence is TGTGCCAGCAGCTACCAAGCGGGGGAGCTCAACTACGAGCAGTACTTC. As protein: CASSYQAGELNYEQYF.

This clone was picked up one time. V and J are TRBV6-5 and TRBJ1-5; the D is unclear. Per germline, CDR1 MNHEY and CDR2 SVGAGI. V was shortened by 8 bases and J by 2 bases, with 13 bases between the two germline ends. This CDR3 is built from 14 residues. CDR3 sequence reads: CASLGRYGNQPQHF. DNA of the CDR3: TGTGCCAGCCTAGGACGGTATGGCAATCAGCCCCAGCATTTT.

V usage is TRBV11-3 and J usage is TRBJ2-1; D is unresolved. Per the germline V gene, CDR1 is SGHNT and CDR2 is YENEEA. The germline V and J ends were trimmed by 4 bases and 0 bases, with 7 bases remaining between them. The CDR3 contains 14 residues. This CDR3 is CASSSRSSYNEQFF. The CDR3 DNA is TGTGCCAGCAGCTCCCGGAGCTCCTACAATGAGCAGTTCTTC.

J is TRBJ2-1 and V is TRBV28; possible D gene TRBD2, 5 bases. V was pared by 10 bases and J by 1 base, with 11 bases between. The CDR3 sequence is 13 residues long. Germline-derived CDR1 and CDR2 are MDHEN and SYDVKM. The CDR3 DNA follows: TGTGCCACCGAGGGTGCGTCCTACAATGAGCAGTTCTTC. Amino acid sequence: CATEGASYNEQFF.